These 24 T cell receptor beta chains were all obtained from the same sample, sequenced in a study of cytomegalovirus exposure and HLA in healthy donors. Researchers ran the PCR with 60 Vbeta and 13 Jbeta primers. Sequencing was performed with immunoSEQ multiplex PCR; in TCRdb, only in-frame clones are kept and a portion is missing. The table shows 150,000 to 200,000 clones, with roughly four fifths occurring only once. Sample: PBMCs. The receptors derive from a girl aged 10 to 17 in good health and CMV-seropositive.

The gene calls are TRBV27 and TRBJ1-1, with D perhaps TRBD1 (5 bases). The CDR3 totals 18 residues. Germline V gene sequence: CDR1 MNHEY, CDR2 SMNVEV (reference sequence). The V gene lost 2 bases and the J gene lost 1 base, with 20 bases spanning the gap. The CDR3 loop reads CASSLSHMGGTGNTEAFF. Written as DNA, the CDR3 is TGTGCCAGCAGTTTAAGTCACATGGGGGGTACTGGGAACACTGAAGCTTTCTTT.

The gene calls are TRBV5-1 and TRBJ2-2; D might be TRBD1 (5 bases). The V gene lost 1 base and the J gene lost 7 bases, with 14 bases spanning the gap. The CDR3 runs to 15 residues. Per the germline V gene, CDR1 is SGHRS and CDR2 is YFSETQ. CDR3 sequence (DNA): TGCGCCAGCAGCTTGATAAGGGGCGCGGACGGGGAGCTGTTTTTT. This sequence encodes CASSLIRGADGELFF.

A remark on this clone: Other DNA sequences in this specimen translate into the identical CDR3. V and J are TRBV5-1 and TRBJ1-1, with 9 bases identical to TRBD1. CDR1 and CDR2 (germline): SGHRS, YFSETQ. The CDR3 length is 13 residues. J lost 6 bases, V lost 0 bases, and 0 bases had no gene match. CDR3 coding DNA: TGCGCCAGCAGCTTGGGACAGGGGGCTGAAGCTTTCTTT. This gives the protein CASSLGQGAEAFF.

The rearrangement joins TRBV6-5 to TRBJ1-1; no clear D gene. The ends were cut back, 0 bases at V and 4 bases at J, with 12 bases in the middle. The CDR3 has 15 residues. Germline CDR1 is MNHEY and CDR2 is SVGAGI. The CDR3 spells CASSYSGGGTTEAFF. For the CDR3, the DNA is TGTGCCAGCAGTTACTCAGGCGGTGGTACCACTGAAGCTTTCTTT.

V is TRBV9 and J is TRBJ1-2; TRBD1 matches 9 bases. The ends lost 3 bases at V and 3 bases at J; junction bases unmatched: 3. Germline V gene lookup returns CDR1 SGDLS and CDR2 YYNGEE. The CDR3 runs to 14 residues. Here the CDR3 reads CASSGTGDYYGYTF. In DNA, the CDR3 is TGTGCCAGCAGCGGGACAGGGGATTACTATGGCTACACCTTC.

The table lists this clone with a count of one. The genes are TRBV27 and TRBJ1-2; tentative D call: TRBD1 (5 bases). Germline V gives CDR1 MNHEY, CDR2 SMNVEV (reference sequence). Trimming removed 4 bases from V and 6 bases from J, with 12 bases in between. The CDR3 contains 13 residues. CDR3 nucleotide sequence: TGTGCCAGCAGTTCTGCTGGGACTGATGGCTACACCTTC. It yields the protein CASSSAGTDGYTF.

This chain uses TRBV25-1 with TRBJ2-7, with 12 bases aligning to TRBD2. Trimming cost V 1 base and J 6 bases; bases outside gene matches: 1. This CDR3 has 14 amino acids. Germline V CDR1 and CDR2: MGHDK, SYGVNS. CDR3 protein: CASSESSGGAEQYF. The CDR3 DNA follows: TGTGCCAGCAGTGAATCTAGCGGGGGGGCCGAGCAGTACTTC.

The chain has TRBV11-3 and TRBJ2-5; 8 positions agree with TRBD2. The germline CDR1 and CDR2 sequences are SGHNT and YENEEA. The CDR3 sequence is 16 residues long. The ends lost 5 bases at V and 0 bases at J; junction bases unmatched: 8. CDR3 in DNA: TGTGCCAGCAGCCGCCGGAGCGGGGGAAACCAAGAGACCCAGTACTTC. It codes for CASSRRSGGNQETQYF.

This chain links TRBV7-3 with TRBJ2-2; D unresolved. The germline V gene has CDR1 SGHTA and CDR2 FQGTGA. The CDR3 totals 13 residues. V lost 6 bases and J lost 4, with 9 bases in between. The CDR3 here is CASRTGGTGELFF. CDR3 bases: TGTGCCAGCAGGACGGGTGGCACCGGGGAGCTGTTTTTT.

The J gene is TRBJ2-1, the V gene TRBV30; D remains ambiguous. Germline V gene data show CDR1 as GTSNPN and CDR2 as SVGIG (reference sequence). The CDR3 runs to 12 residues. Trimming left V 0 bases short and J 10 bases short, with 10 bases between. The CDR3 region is CAWSVPMREQFF. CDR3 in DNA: TGTGCCTGGAGTGTACCTATGCGGGAGCAGTTCTTC.

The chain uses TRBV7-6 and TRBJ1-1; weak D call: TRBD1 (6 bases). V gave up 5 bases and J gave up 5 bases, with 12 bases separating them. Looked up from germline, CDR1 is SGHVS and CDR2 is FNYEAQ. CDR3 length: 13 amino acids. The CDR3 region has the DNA TGTGCCAGCAGCACCAAGGGGGGGACTGAAGCTTTCTTT. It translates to CASSTKGGTEAFF.

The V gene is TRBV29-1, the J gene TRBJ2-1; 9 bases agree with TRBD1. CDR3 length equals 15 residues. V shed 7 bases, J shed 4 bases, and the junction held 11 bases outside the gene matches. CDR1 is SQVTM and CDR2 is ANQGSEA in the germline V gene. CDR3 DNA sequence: TGCAGCGCTACCTCCGGGACAGGGATATACAATGAGCAGTTCTTC. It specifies CSATSGTGIYNEQFF.

For the CDR3, the DNA is TGTGCCAGCAGTGAGGCCGGTGACAGGGAAGAGACCCAGTACTTC. Translation gives CASSEAGDREETQYF. The chain joins TRBV25-1 to TRBJ2-5; 7 bases are shared with TRBD1. The V gene end was trimmed by 3 bases and the J gene end by 3 bases; junction bases not matched to a gene: 7. CDR3 length: 15 residues. The germline V gene encodes CDR1 MGHDK and CDR2 SYGVNS.

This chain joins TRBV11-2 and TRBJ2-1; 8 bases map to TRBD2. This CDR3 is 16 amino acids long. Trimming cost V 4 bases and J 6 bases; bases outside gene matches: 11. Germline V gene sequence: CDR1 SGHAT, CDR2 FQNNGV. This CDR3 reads CASSWGGGGRSNEQFF. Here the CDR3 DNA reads TGTGCCAGCAGCTGGGGGGGCGGGGGGCGCTCCAATGAGCAGTTCTTC.

The DNA of the CDR3 is TGTGCCAGCAGGCCGGCAACCAGGGGAGGCTACACCTTC. The encoded protein is CASRPATRGGYTF. V gene TRBV7-9 combines with J gene TRBJ1-2; perhaps TRBD1 as D (6 bases). CDR1 is SEHNR, CDR2 FQNEAQ, per germline (reference sequence). The CDR3 runs 13 residues. Trimming took 6 bases from V and 8 from J, leaving 16 bases between them.

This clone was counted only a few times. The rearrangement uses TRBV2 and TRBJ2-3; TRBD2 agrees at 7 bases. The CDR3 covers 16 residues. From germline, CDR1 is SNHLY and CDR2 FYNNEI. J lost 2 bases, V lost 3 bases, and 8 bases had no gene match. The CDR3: CASSERLAELTDTQYF. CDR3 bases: TGTGCCAGCAGTGAGAGGCTAGCGGAACTCACAGATACGCAGTATTTT. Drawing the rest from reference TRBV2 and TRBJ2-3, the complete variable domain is EPEVTQTPSHQVTQMGQEVILRCVPISNHLYFYWYRQILGQKVEFLVSFYNNEISEKSEIFDDQFSVERPDGSNFTLKIRSTKLEDSAMYFCASSERLAELTDTQYFGPGTRLTVL.

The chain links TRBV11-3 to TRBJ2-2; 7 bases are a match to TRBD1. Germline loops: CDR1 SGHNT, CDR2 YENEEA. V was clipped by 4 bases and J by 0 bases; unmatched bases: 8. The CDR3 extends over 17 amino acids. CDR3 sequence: CASSSTWDRTNTGELFF. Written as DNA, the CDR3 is TGTGCCAGCAGCTCAACCTGGGACAGAACGAACACCGGGGAGCTGTTTTTT.

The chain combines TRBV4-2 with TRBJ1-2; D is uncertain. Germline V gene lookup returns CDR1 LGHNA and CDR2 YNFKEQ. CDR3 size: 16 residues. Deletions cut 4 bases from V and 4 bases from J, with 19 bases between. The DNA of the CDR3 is TGTGCCAGCAGCCCCCTACCACAGCCCTTTAGCTATGGCTACACCTTC. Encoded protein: CASSPLPQPFSYGYTF.

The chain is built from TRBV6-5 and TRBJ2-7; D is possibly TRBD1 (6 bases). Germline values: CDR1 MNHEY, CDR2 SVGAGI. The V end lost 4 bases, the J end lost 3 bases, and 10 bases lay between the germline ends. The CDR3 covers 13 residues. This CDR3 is CASSWGRDYEQYF. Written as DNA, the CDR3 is TGTGCCAGCAGTTGGGGGCGCGACTACGAGCAGTACTTC.

The CDR3 loop is CASSFTGGVDTQYF. The CDR3 nucleotides are TGTGCCAGCAGCTTCACAGGGGGCGTTGATACGCAGTATTTT. The chain combines TRBV7-3 with TRBJ2-3; 9 positions match TRBD1. The CDR3 sequence is 14 residues long. Per the germline V gene, CDR1 is SGHTA and CDR2 is FQGTGA. Trimming at V came to 3 bases and at J to 6 bases, leaving 4 bases not matched to a gene.

Written as DNA, the CDR3 is TGTGCCAGCAGTTACGACAGAATTGGCAATCAGCCCCAGCATTTT. Translated, it gives CASSYDRIGNQPQHF. This chain links TRBV6-5 with TRBJ1-5; D is possibly TRBD1 (5 bases). Germline CDR1 is MNHEY and CDR2 is SVGAGI. The CDR3 sequence is 15 residues long. Trimming removed 2 bases from V and 2 bases from J, with 10 bases in between.

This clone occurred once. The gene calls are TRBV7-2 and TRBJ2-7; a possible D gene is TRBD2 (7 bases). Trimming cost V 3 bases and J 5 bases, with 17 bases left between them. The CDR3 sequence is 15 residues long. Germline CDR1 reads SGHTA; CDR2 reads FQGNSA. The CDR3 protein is CASSLSWGGINEQYF. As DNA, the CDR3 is TGTGCCAGCAGCTTGAGTTGGGGGGGCATAAACGAGCAGTACTTC. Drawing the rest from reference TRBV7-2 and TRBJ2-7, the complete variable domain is GAGVSQSPSNKVTEKGKDVELRCDPISGHTALYWYRQSLGQGLEFLIYFQGNSAPDKSGLPSDRFSAERTGGSVSTLTIQRTQQEDSAVYLCASSLSWGGINEQYFGPGTRLTVT.

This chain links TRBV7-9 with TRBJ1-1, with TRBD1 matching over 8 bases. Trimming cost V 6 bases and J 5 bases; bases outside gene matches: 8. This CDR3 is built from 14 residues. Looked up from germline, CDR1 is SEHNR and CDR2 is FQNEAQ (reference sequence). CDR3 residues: CASRPRTGRTEAFF. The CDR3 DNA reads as TGTGCCAGCAGACCCAGGACAGGGCGAACTGAAGCTTTCTTT.

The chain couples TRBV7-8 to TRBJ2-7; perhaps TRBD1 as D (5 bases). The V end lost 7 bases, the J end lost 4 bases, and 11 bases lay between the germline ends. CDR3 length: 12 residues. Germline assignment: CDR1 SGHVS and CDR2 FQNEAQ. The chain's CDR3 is CASKGLGYEQYF. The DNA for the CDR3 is TGTGCCAGCAAGGGGCTTGGGTACGAGCAGTACTTC.